Listed below are T cell receptor beta chains from one sample, sequenced in a study of blood T cells in healthy people across ages. TCRdb re-derived calls from the 5' RACE reads in MiXCR, one entry per CDR3 protein. The sample records 700,000 to 900,000 distinct CDR3 sequences, 20% to 30% being singletons. These data were likewise used in another study, on T cells of mothers and their children.

Sequencing was done on a sample of blood. The receptors shown here come from a boy aged 10-17 years in good health. Each CDR3 is given with its conserved first and last residue. The order of the fields is D gene, J gene, clone size, V gene, CDR3 protein, CDR3 DNA. The D gene is left open where the match is weak. Rows give clone size only sometimes, using once, few, many, or a class for an expanded clone.

TRBD1	TRBJ2-7	few	TRBV5-1	CASSSTGTVPYEQYF	TGCGCCAGCAGCTCGACCGGGACAGTTCCATACGAGCAGTACTTC
TRBD1	TRBJ1-2	-	TRBV7-9	CASSPGQVLFYGYTF	TGTGCCAGCAGCCCTGGACAGGTTTTGTTCTATGGCTACACCTTC
-	TRBJ1-1	-	TRBV20-1	CSARVPGRGYTEAFF	TGCAGTGCTAGGGTGCCAGGGAGGGGGTACACTGAAGCTTTCTTT
-	TRBJ2-7	few	TRBV6-1	CASTPGTDPSYEQYF	TGTGCCAGCACCCCAGGGACCGATCCATCCTACGAGCAGTACTTC
TRBD2	TRBJ2-1	-	TRBV7-3	CASSLMGSGVGEQFF	TGTGCCAGCAGCTTAATGGGTAGCGGGGTGGGTGAGCAGTTCTTC
-	TRBJ2-6	many	TRBV6-1	CASSPSGEGANVLTF	TGTGCCAGCAGCCCCTCAGGGGAGGGGGCCAACGTCCTGACTTTC
TRBD2	TRBJ2-1	-	TRBV25-1	CASSGLSGGTYNEQFF	TGTGCCAGCAGTGGGTTAAGCGGGGGAACCTACAATGAGCAGTTCTTC
-	TRBJ2-7	-	TRBV7-2	CASSPPGNPSYEQYF	TGTGCCAGCAGCCCCCCAGGGAACCCCTCCTACGAGCAGTACTTC
TRBD2	TRBJ2-3	-	TRBV20-1	CSARSSGGPVIRTDTQYF	TGCAGTGCTAGGAGTAGCGGGGGGCCAGTTATACGCACAGATACGCAGTATTTT
TRBD2	TRBJ2-5	few	TRBV5-1	CASSKNGLAGQAETQYF	TGCGCCAGCAGCAAGAACGGACTAGCGGGTCAAGCGGAGACCCAGTACTTC
TRBD2	TRBJ2-2	few	TRBV20-1	CSARERGRTGELFF	TGCAGTGCTAGAGAGCGGGGGAGGACCGGGGAGCTGTTTTTT
-	TRBJ2-5	-	TRBV28	CASSPSGIWEQYF	TGTGCCAGCAGTCCATCGGGGATTTGGGAGCAGTACTTC
TRBD2	TRBJ2-1	-	TRBV5-1	CASRGASGAKGNEQFF	TGCGCCAGCAGGGGGGCTAGCGGGGCAAAAGGGAATGAGCAGTTCTTC
-	TRBJ2-1	few	TRBV7-3	CASSPPRRKGGYGEQFF	TGTGCCAGCAGCCCCCCACGTCGCAAAGGAGGGTATGGTGAGCAGTTCTTC
-	TRBJ2-3	-	TRBV7-9	CASGLGADTQYF	TGTGCCAGCGGCTTAGGAGCAGATACGCAGTATTTT
-	TRBJ2-3	-	TRBV27	CASSLPPGYGPSDTQYF	TGTGCCAGCAGTTTACCCCCGGGATATGGGCCCTCAGATACGCAGTATTTT
-	TRBJ2-7	-	TRBV10-1	CATEQGKAYEQYF	TGCGCCACTGAACAGGGTAAGGCCTACGAGCAGTACTTC
-	TRBJ2-3	-	TRBV20-1	CSAPPEGNPDTQYF	TGCAGTGCTCCCCCCGAGGGGAACCCAGATACGCAGTATTTT
TRBD1	TRBJ2-1	few	TRBV2	CASRGQGAKNEQFF	TGTGCCAGCAGGGGACAGGGGGCTAAGAATGAGCAGTTCTTC
TRBD1	TRBJ1-2	-	TRBV4-1	CASSLPGQGRGYTF	TGCGCCAGCAGCTTACCGGGACAGGGGAGGGGCTACACCTTC
TRBD1	TRBJ2-2	-	TRBV5-1	CASSLQGALNTGELFF	TGCGCCAGCAGCTTACAGGGGGCCCTCAACACCGGGGAGCTGTTTTTT
-	TRBJ1-4	many	TRBV20-1	CSAPQSLNEKLFF	TGCAGTGCTCCACAGAGCCTTAATGAAAAACTGTTTTTT
TRBD2	TRBJ2-2	-	TRBV10-3	CAISEKLAGGPNTGELFF	TGTGCCATCAGTGAGAAACTAGCGGGGGGGCCGAACACCGGGGAGCTGTTTTTT
-	TRBJ1-3	-	TRBV5-1	CASRTANSGNTIYF	TGCGCCAGCAGGACGGCCAACTCTGGAAACACCATATATTTT
-	TRBJ1-4	few	TRBV7-6	CASSPRSTLNEKLFF	TGTGCCAGCAGCCCTCGTTCGACACTTAATGAAAAACTGTTTTTT
-	TRBJ2-1	-	TRBV12-3/TRBV12-4	CAGSGGHEQFF	TGTGCCGGCAGTGGCGGACATGAGCAGTTCTTC
-	TRBJ1-1	-	TRBV29-1	CSVAGGAGTEASF	-
TRBD1	TRBJ2-7	-	TRBV4-1	CASSQWGGQGNEQYF	TGCGCCAGCAGCCAATGGGGAGGACAGGGTAACGAGCAGTACTTC
-	TRBJ2-1	-	TRBV12-5	CASGLIGGRGSSYNEQFF	TGTGCTAGTGGTTTGATTGGTGGACGGGGGAGCTCCTACAATGAGCAGTTCTTC
-	TRBJ1-2	few	TRBV5-1	CASSVGHRGYTF	TGCGCCAGCAGCGTGGGACACCGCGGCTACACCTTC
-	TRBJ2-5	-	TRBV6-6	CASSHTFESIETQYF	TGTGCCAGCAGTCATACATTCGAGTCCATAGAGACCCAGTACTTC
-	TRBJ1-2	-	TRBV5-1	CASSSLTDRSYTF	TGCGCCAGCAGCTCCCTGACGGACCGGAGCTACACCTTC
TRBD1	TRBJ2-5	-	TRBV6-6	CASSSRDRGSETQYF	TGTGCCAGCAGTTCCCGGGACAGGGGGAGCGAGACCCAGTACTTC
TRBD1	TRBJ2-3	few	TRBV5-1	CASSFGQQGDTQYF	TGCGCCAGCAGCTTCGGCCAACAGGGGGATACGCAGTATTTT
-	TRBJ1-2	few	TRBV20-1	CSAHPRSAYGYTF	TGCAGTGCTCACCCGAGAAGCGCCTATGGCTACACCTTC
-	TRBJ2-1	few	TRBV2	CASDYGVEEQFF	TGTGCCAGCGACTACGGGGTGGAAGAGCAGTTCTTC
-	TRBJ2-3	-	TRBV7-2	CASSVRNYLTDTQYF	TGTGCCAGCAGCGTTAGAAATTATCTGACAGATACGCAGTATTTT
-	TRBJ2-7	few	TRBV29-1	CSSGESYEQYF	TGCAGCTCCGGAGAGTCCTACGAGCAGTACTTC
-	TRBJ2-7	-	TRBV7-9	CASSFDGLEQYF	TGTGCCAGCAGCTTCGACGGCCTGGAGCAGTACTTC
-	TRBJ1-2	few	TRBV28	CASSLSGRGNLIDYGYTF	TGTGCCAGCAGTTTATCAGGCAGGGGAAACCTAATCGACTATGGCTACACCTTC
-	TRBJ2-3	many	TRBV7-9	CASSLQGTDTQYF	TGTGCCAGCAGCTTACAGGGTACAGATACGCAGTATTTT
-	TRBJ2-1	-	TRBV5-1	CASSLVGGTYNEQFF	TGCGCCAGCAGCTTGGTCGGGGGTACCTACAATGAGCAGTTCTTC
TRBD1	TRBJ2-3	-	TRBV9	CASSKGQGDTDTQYF	TGTGCCAGCAGCAAAGGACAGGGGGACACAGATACGCAGTATTTT
TRBD1	TRBJ1-1	-	TRBV29-1	CSAQGGGVGTEAFF	TGCAGCGCCCAGGGGGGGGGCGTTGGTACTGAAGCTTTCTTT
TRBD1	TRBJ2-6	-	TRBV25-1	CASSAVQGANGANVLTF	TGTGCCAGCAGCGCCGTCCAGGGGGCAAACGGGGCCAACGTCCTGACTTTC
-	TRBJ1-4	few	TRBV27	CASSFSGVNEKLFF	TGTGCCAGCAGTTTTTCAGGGGTAAATGAAAAACTGTTTTTT
TRBD1	TRBJ1-2	few	TRBV12-3/TRBV12-4	CASSSTGFNYGYTF	TGTGCCAGCAGTTCGACAGGGTTTAACTATGGCTACACCTTC
-	TRBJ2-4	few	TRBV18	CASSPEYGDLAKNIQYF	TGTGCCAGCTCACCAGAATACGGGGACCTAGCCAAAAACATTCAGTACTTC
-	TRBJ2-5	few	TRBV27	CASSLSHVYQETLYF	TGTGCCAGCAGTTTGAGCCATGTGTACCAAGAGACCCTGTACTTC
-	TRBJ2-5	once	TRBV9	CASSVSGEQETQYF	TGTGCCAGCAGCGTATCAGGGGAACAAGAGACCCAGTACTTC
-	TRBJ1-1	many	TRBV29-1	CSVRAGSTEAFF	TGCAGCGTTCGGGCCGGGAGCACTGAAGCTTTCTTT
TRBD2	TRBJ2-3	few	TRBV30	CAWSVSGGIGDTQYF	TGTGCCTGGAGTGTAAGCGGGGGTATAGGAGATACGCAGTATTTT
TRBD2	TRBJ2-1	-	TRBV15	CATGGGELPYNEQFF	TGTGCCACCGGCGGGGGGGAGCTCCCCTACAATGAGCAGTTCTTC
-	TRBJ2-6	-	TRBV12-3/TRBV12-4	CASSFEGSSGASVLTF	TGTGCCAGCAGTTTCGAGGGGAGCTCTGGGGCCAGCGTCCTGACTTTC
TRBD2	TRBJ2-5	-	TRBV5-6	CASSGGGPQETQYF	TGTGCCAGCAGCGGCGGGGGACCTCAAGAGACCCAGTACTTC
-	TRBJ1-5	few	TRBV20-1	CSAAENQPQHF	TGCAGTGCTGCGGAGAATCAGCCCCAGCATTTT
TRBD2	TRBJ2-5	-	TRBV12-3/TRBV12-4	CASNTGTSGNQEAQYF	TGTGCCAGCAACACCGGGACTAGCGGGAACCAAGAGGCCCAGTACTTC
-	TRBJ2-7	-	TRBV12-3/TRBV12-4	CASSLSPGGEQYF	TGTGCCAGCAGTTTAAGCCCTGGGGGCGAGCAGTACTTC